This TCR beta chain was identified during a study of lymphopenia after photon versus proton radiotherapy. The assay was immunoSEQ multiplex PCR, and TCRdb's table has in-frame clones only and misses some. The table has 150,000 to 200,000 clones, about 88% seen once. As concerns this clone: Its antigen is not identified.

The CDR3 is made up of 20 amino acids. The junction had 21 bases not matched to a gene; V was cut back by 1 base and J by 5 bases. Germline CDR1 is SGHDN and CDR2 is FVKESK. Study-level points and caveats: After lymphocyte nadir, photon-treated repertoires showed oligoclonal expansion, especially CD8+ Temra. Only patients who died were analyzed for survival; proton advantage is unproven. Photon-treated patients lost naive T cells and TCR diversity; proton-treated stayed stable.

This receptor was obtained from a man in his fifties or sixties with gastric cancer. This chain uses TRBV14 with TRBJ1-2; 8 bases align to TRBD1. The specimen comprised peripheral blood, sampled from a patient treated with photon-based radiotherapy. This CDR3 reads CASSQAQIIKGTGSPYGYTF. In DNA, the CDR3 is TGTGCCAGCAGCCAAGCCCAAATTATTAAAGGGACAGGAAGCCCTTATGGCTACACCTTC.